This entry concerns a single T cell receptor (beta chain). Its ends do not fully match the called genes, so a read error is possible. PCR primers comprised 60 Vbeta and 13 Jbeta primers. Clones were read by immunoSEQ multiplex PCR, and TCRdb kept only the in-frame ones, dropping some. The table lists about 160,000 clones, 84% of them singletons. The entry originates in a study of cytomegalovirus exposure and HLA in healthy donors. The CDR3 is 15 residues long. The germline V gene has CDR1 SGHTA and CDR2 FQGTGA. This sequence originates from a man between 50 and 59 years old in good health and CMV-seropositive. This chain uses TRBV7-3 with TRBJ2-5; 9 nucleotides agree with TRBD2. Material for sequencing was PBMCs. CDR3 sequence reads: CASSALAGPGEIQYF. The CDR3, as DNA: TGTGCCAGCAGCGCCCTAGCGGGACCGGGAGAGATCCAGTACTTC.